The 26 T cell receptor beta chains below come from one sample, sequenced in a study of blood T cell repertoires in COVID-19. The table came from immunoSEQ multiplex PCR; TCRdb's copy has only in-frame clones and leaves some out. The table records 260,000 or so clones, around 82% of them present only once. Sequencing used peripheral blood. These receptors were taken from a human donor in a cohort sampled during active COVID-19.

The J gene is TRBJ1-5, the V gene TRBV2; the D gene is possibly TRBD1 (6 bases). CDR1 is SNHLY, CDR2 FYNNEI, per germline. The V gene lost 4 bases and the J gene lost 5 bases, with 12 bases spanning the gap. This CDR3 is built from 14 residues. The DNA of the CDR3 is TGTGCCAGCAGTGCCGGGACAAGTTATCAGCCCCAGCATTTT. Translated, it gives CASSAGTSYQPQHF.

The chain combines TRBV19 with TRBJ1-2, with D hard to call. The CDR3 spans 13 residues. Looked up from germline, CDR1 is LNHDA and CDR2 is SQIVND (reference sequence). Trimming removed 8 bases from V and 3 bases from J, with 13 bases in between. CDR3 sequence: CASGEGRYYGYTF. CDR3 DNA: TGTGCCAGTGGGGAGGGAAGATACTATGGCTACACCTTC.

J is TRBJ2-7 and V is TRBV18; tentatively, D is TRBD1 (5 bases). This CDR3 is built from 15 residues. Germline assignment: CDR1 KGHSH and CDR2 LQKENI. V lost 0 bases and J lost 1, with 10 bases in between. The CDR3 loop is CASSPPGTGSYEQYF. In DNA form, the CDR3 reads TGTGCCAGCTCACCACCCGGAACAGGATCCTACGAGCAGTACTTC. Supplemented by reference TRBV18 and TRBJ2-7, the full variable domain reads NAGVMQNPRHLVRRRGQEARLRCSPMKGHSHVYWYRQLPEEGLKFMVYLQKENIIDESGMPKERFSAEFPKEGPSILRIQQVVRGDSAAYFCASSPPGTGSYEQYFGPGTRLTVT.

The chain joins TRBV7-8 to TRBJ2-5; TRBD2 aligns across 14 bases. CDR1 and CDR2 from the germline V gene are SGHVS and FQNEAQ. Trimming removed 5 bases from V and 5 bases from J; junction bases left unmatched: 10. The CDR3 is 17 amino acids. CDR3 nucleotide sequence: TGTGCCAGCAGCCTGGGACTAGCGGGGGCAAACGGGGAGACCCAGTACTTC. It yields the protein CASSLGLAGANGETQYF. Complete variable domain (other parts from reference TRBV7-8 and TRBJ2-5): GAGVSQSPRYKVAKRGQDVALRCDPISGHVSLFWYQQALGQGPEFLTYFQNEAQLDKSGLPSDRFFAERPEGSVSTLKIQRTQQEDSAVYLCASSLGLAGANGETQYFGPGTRLLVL.

This clone was found a few times. This chain connects TRBV19 to TRBJ1-5; tentatively, D is TRBD1 (6 bases). The CDR3 contains 17 residues. The V end was cut by 5 bases, the J end by 0 bases, with 17 bases between. Germline CDR1 reads LNHDA; CDR2 reads SQIVND (reference sequence). CDR3 amino acids: CASSLLGQRYSNQPQHF. CDR3 coding DNA: TGTGCCAGTAGTCTCCTTGGACAGAGATATAGCAATCAGCCCCAGCATTTT.

This chain joins TRBV6-5 and TRBJ1-1, with TRBD1 identical over 8 bases. The germline gives CDR1 MNHEY, CDR2 SVGAGI. The CDR3 consists of 13 residues. V trimming: 2 bases; J trimming: 6 bases; junction bases outside the gene matches: 2. The CDR3 coding sequence is TGTGCCAGCAGTTACGACAGGGGATCTGAAGCTTTCTTT. Its translation is CASSYDRGSEAFF.

This chain uses TRBV29-1 with TRBJ2-7, with TRBD2 identical over 10 bases. The length of the CDR3 is 14 residues. V dropped 6 bases and J dropped 4; count of bases not matched to a gene: 9. The V gene's germline CDR1 is SQVTM and CDR2 ANQGSEA. The CDR3 nucleotides read TGCAGCGTGCAAGCGGGAGGGCCTAGGTACGAGCAGTACTTC. Translated, it gives CSVQAGGPRYEQYF.

V gene TRBV11-2 combines with J gene TRBJ1-2; D ambiguous. The CDR3 sequence is 14 residues long. Trimming removed 0 bases from V and 4 bases from J, with 9 bases in between. Germline V gene sequence: CDR1 SGHAT, CDR2 FQNNGV. The CDR3 loop is CASSLDRASYGYTF. CDR3 nucleotides: TGTGCCAGCAGCTTAGACAGAGCTAGCTATGGCTACACCTTC. The variable domain in full, with the rest retrieved from reference TRBV11-2 and TRBJ1-2, is EAGVAQSPRYKIIEKRQSVAFWCNPISGHATLYWYQQILGQGPKLLIQFQNNGVVDDSQLPKDRFSAERLKGVDSTLKIQPAKLEDSAVYLCASSLDRASYGYTFGSGTRLTVV.

V gene TRBV11-3 combines with J gene TRBJ2-7; D is perhaps TRBD1 (6 bases). The germline CDR1 and CDR2 sequences are SGHNT and YENEEA. This CDR3 contains 14 residues. V gave up 5 bases and J gave up 3 bases, with 14 bases separating them. The CDR3 loop reads CASSRGGTDYEQYF. The CDR3 DNA sequence: TGTGCCAGCAGCCGAGGGGGAACAGACTACGAGCAGTACTTC.

The genes are TRBV6-5 and TRBJ2-3, with D perhaps TRBD1 (6 bases). Germline loops: CDR1 MNHEY, CDR2 SVGAGI. The V and J ends lost 6 bases and 6 bases respectively, with 16 bases between them. This CDR3 is built from 14 residues. Here the CDR3 reads CASSPAQGTDTQYF. CDR3 bases: TGTGCCAGCAGCCCCGCCCAGGGGACGGATACGCAGTATTTT.

Worth noting for this clone: Germline and junction disagree at one end, which may indicate a read error. This sequence joins TRBV4-2 and TRBJ2-1, with 11 bases aligning to TRBD2. Germline loops: CDR1 LGHNA, CDR2 YNFKEQ. The CDR3 totals 13 residues. The CDR3 nucleotides are TGTGCCAGCAGCCAAGATCGTAGCGGGAGGGTCCTCTTC. Its translation is CASSQDRSGRVLF.

This chain links TRBV3-1 (or the pseudogene TRBV3-2) with TRBJ2-7, with TRBD2 matching 8 bases. Germline CDR1 LGHDT, CDR2 YNNKEL (reference sequence). V shed 0 bases, J shed 0 bases, and the junction held 4 bases outside the gene matches. This CDR3 comprises 16 residues. The CDR3 region is CASSQERAGDSYEQYF. DNA for the CDR3: TGTGCCAGCAGCCAAGAGAGAGCGGGGGACTCCTACGAGCAGTACTTC.

This clone has ten or more counts. In the same sample, other DNA sequences code for this CDR3. The chain uses TRBV7-3 and TRBJ2-2; TRBD1 is a possible D gene (6 bases). V lost 6 bases and J 1 base, leaving 6 bases between the germline ends. There are 13 residues in the CDR3. CDR1 SGHTA and CDR2 FQGTGA come from the germline V gene. CDR3 region: CASRDRNTGELFF. For the CDR3, the DNA is TGTGCCAGCAGGGACAGGAACACCGGGGAGCTGTTTTTT.

CDR3 nucleotides: TGTGCCAGCAGCCGACAGACGAACTATGGCTACACCTTC. This sequence encodes CASSRQTNYGYTF. The J gene is TRBJ1-2, the V gene TRBV14; possibly TRBD1 for D (5 bases). The CDR3 totals 13 residues. Germline assignment: CDR1 SGHDN and CDR2 FVKESK. V lost 4 bases to trimming and J lost 2 bases, with 8 bases between them.

The chain joins TRBV6-1 to TRBJ1-4, with 7 bases fitting TRBD1. J was trimmed by 5 bases and V by 0 bases; bases with no gene match: 3. CDR3 length: 15 amino acids. Looked up from germline, CDR1 is MNHNS and CDR2 is SASEGT. CDR3 amino acids: CASSEAQGVNEKLFF. CDR3 DNA: TGTGCCAGCAGTGAAGCCCAGGGGGTAAATGAAAAACTGTTTTTT.

The chain links TRBV27 to TRBJ2-2; D might be TRBD1 (5 bases). The CDR3 consists of 15 residues. CDR1 is MNHEY and CDR2 is SMNVEV in the germline V gene (reference sequence). V lost 2 bases, J lost 4 bases, and 11 bases lay in between. CDR3 nucleotide sequence: TGTGCCAGCAGTTTAGGGGCGTATGGCACCGGGGAGCTGTTTTTT. Its translation: CASSLGAYGTGELFF.

V is TRBV6-5 and J is TRBJ2-1; D might be TRBD1 (6 bases). Germline V gene sequence: CDR1 MNHEY, CDR2 SVGAGI. The germline V and J ends were trimmed by 4 bases and 0 bases, with 10 bases remaining between them. The CDR3 extends over 15 amino acids. The chain's CDR3 is CASSSRDISYNEQFF. CDR3 DNA sequence: TGTGCCAGCAGTTCCCGGGACATCTCCTACAATGAGCAGTTCTTC.

The V call is TRBV14, the J call TRBJ2-7; 8 bases line up with TRBD2. V shed 4 bases, J shed 6 bases, and the junction held 5 bases outside the gene matches. This CDR3 region has 13 residues. From germline, CDR1 is SGHDN and CDR2 FVKESK. For the CDR3, the DNA is TGTGCCAGCAGCCTCCGGGCGGGGGGCGAGCAGTACTTC. Translation: CASSLRAGGEQYF.

The chain links TRBV6-2 or TRBV6-3 to TRBJ1-5, with 8 bases fitting TRBD1. Germline-derived CDR1 and CDR2 are MNHEY and SVGEGT. The CDR3 runs 16 residues. J was trimmed by 4 bases and V by 2 bases; bases with no gene match: 7. The CDR3 sequence: CASSYPSTGVNQPQHF. The CDR3 region has the DNA TGTGCCAGCAGTTACCCCTCGACAGGGGTAAATCAGCCCCAGCATTTT.

Only one count was recorded for this clone. This sequence joins TRBV6-5 and TRBJ1-4, with a possible D match to TRBD1 (5 bases). The CDR3 is made up of 15 amino acids. The V end lost 2 bases, the J end lost 5 bases, and 12 bases lay between the germline ends. Germline lookup yields CDR1 MNHEY and CDR2 SVGAGI. In DNA, the CDR3 is TGTGCCAGCAGTTACGAAGGCAGGGTCAATGAAAAACTGTTTTTT. Translating it yields CASSYEGRVNEKLFF.

V and J are TRBV27 and TRBJ2-3; D possibly corresponds to TRBD2 (5 bases). The germline gives CDR1 MNHEY, CDR2 SMNVEV (reference sequence). The CDR3 loop spans 16 amino acids. With 2 bases removed from V and 6 bases from J, the gap between germline ends came to 18 bases. The CDR3 here is CASSLGFSEVGDTQYF. CDR3 nucleotide sequence: TGTGCCAGCAGTTTAGGGTTCTCGGAGGTAGGGGATACGCAGTATTTT.

This chain connects TRBV19 to TRBJ2-3, with 8 bases aligning to TRBD2. With 10 bases clipped from V and 2 bases from J, the junction kept 11 bases outside the gene matches. The V gene's germline CDR1 is LNHDA and CDR2 SQIVND (reference sequence). The length of the CDR3 is 15 residues. Here the CDR3 DNA reads TGTGCCACCCGCGATCGCGGGGGGAACACAGATACGCAGTATTTT. It specifies CATRDRGGNTDTQYF.

The gene calls are TRBV3-1 (or the pseudogene TRBV3-2) and TRBJ1-1, with D hard to call. The germline gives CDR1 LGHDT, CDR2 YNNKEL (reference sequence). CDR3 size: 14 residues. Trimming took 6 bases from V and 7 from J, leaving 18 bases between them. The CDR3 region has the DNA TGTGCCAGCAGGATGAGTCCAGCCACAGATGAAGCTTTCTTT. Amino acid sequence: CASRMSPATDEAFF.

The rearrangement uses TRBV5-4 and TRBJ1-1; D gene unclear. CDR1 is SGHNT and CDR2 is YYREEE in the germline V gene (reference sequence). This CDR3 region has 14 residues. Trimming took 2 bases from V and 4 from J, leaving 12 bases between them. The CDR3 sequence is CASSFGGLATEAFF. CDR3 sequence (DNA): TGTGCCAGCAGCTTTGGAGGGTTGGCCACTGAAGCTTTCTTT.

The rearrangement links TRBV10-1 to TRBJ1-1; 7 positions match TRBD1. CDR1 is WNHNN and CDR2 is SYGVQD in the germline V gene (reference sequence). V was pared by 6 bases and J by 0 bases, with 7 bases of the junction left unmatched. The length of the CDR3 is 15 residues. CDR3 in DNA: TGCGCCAGCAGCATGGGACAGCTCATGAACACTGAAGCTTTCTTT. It codes for CASSMGQLMNTEAFF.

The chain combines TRBV5-4 with TRBJ1-4, with 7 positions matching TRBD1. Per the germline V gene, CDR1 is SGHNT and CDR2 is YYREEE (reference sequence). V shed 0 bases and J 0 bases; nucleotides not matched to a gene: 5. This CDR3 has 17 amino acids. This CDR3 reads CASSLGGTVATNEKLFF. For the CDR3, the DNA is TGTGCCAGCAGCTTGGGGGGGACAGTTGCAACTAATGAAAAACTGTTTTTT.